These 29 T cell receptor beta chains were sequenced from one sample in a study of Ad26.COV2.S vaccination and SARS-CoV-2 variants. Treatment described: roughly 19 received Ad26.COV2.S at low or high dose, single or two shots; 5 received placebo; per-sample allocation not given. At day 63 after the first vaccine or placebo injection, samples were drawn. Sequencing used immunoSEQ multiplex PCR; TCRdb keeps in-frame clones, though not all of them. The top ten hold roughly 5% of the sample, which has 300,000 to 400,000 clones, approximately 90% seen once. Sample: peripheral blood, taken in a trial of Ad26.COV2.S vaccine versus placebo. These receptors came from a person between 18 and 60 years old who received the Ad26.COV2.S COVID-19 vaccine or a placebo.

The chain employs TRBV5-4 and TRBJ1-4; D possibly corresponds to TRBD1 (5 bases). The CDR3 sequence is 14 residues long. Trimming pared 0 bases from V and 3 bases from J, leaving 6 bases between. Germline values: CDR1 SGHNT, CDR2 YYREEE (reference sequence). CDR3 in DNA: TGTGCCAGCAGCTTGGGCAGGGCTAATGAAAAACTGTTTTTT. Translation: CASSLGRANEKLFF. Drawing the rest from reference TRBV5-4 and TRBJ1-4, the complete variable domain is ETGVTQSPTHLIKTRGQQVTLRCSSQSGHNTVSWYQQALGQGPQFIFQYYREEENGRGNFPPRFSGLQFPNYSSELNVNALELDDSALYLCASSLGRANEKLFFGSGTQLSVL.

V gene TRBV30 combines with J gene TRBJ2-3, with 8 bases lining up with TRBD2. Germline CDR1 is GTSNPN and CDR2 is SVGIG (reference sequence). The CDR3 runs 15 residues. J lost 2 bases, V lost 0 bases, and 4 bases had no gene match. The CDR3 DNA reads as TGTGCCTGGAGTGTAGAGCGGGGGTTCACAGATACGCAGTATTTT. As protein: CAWSVERGFTDTQYF.

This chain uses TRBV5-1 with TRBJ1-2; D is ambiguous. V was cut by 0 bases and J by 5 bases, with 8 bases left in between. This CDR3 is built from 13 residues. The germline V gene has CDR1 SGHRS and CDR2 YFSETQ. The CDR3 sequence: CASSLVRDYGYTF. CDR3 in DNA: TGCGCCAGCAGCTTGGTTCGAGATTATGGCTACACCTTC.

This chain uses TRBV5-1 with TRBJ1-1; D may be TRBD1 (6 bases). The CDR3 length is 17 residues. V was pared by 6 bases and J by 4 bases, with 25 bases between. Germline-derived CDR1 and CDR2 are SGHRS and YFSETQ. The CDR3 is CASKTTGGKGGRTEAFF. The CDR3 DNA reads TGCGCCAGCAAGACGACAGGTGGTAAGGGTGGGCGCACTGAAGCTTTCTTT.

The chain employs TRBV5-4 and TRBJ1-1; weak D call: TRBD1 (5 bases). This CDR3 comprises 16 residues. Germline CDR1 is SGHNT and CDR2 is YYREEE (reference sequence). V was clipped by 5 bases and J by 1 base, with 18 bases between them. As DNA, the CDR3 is TGTGCCAGCAGACGTGAGTCGGGACGCTGGAACACTGAAGCTTTCTTT. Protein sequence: CASRRESGRWNTEAFF.

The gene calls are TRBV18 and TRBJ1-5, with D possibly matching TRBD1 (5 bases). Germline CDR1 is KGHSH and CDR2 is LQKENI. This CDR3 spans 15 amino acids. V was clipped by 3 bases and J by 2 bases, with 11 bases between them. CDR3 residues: CASSPGRERNQPQHF. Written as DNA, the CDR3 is TGTGCCAGCTCACCCGGCAGGGAACGCAATCAGCCCCAGCATTTT.

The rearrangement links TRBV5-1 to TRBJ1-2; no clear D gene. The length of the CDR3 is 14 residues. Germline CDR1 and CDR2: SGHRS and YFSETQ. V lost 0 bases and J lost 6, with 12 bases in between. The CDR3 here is CASSLAGQSDGYTF. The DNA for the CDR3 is TGCGCCAGCAGCTTGGCCGGGCAGTCGGATGGCTACACCTTC.

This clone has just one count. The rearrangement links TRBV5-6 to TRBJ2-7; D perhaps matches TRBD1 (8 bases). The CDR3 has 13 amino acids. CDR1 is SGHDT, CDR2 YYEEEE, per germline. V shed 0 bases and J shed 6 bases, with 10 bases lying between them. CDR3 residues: CASSLDRGGEQYF. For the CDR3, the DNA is TGTGCCAGCAGCTTGGACAGGGGGGGCGAGCAGTACTTC.

The CDR3 DNA is TGCGCCAGCAGCTTCGCGGGTCATGAAGCTTTCTTT. This translates into CASSFAGHEAFF. The chain joins TRBV5-1 to TRBJ1-1; D not certain. CDR3 size: 12 residues. Germline V gives CDR1 SGHRS, CDR2 YFSETQ. The ends were cut back, 2 bases at V and 7 bases at J, with 9 bases in the middle.

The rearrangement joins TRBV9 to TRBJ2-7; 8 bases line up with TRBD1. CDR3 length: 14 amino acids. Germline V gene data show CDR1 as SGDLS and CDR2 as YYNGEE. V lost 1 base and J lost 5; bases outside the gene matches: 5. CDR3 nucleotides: TGTGCCAGCAGCGTAAGACAGGGGACCGACGAGCAGTACTTC. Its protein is CASSVRQGTDEQYF.

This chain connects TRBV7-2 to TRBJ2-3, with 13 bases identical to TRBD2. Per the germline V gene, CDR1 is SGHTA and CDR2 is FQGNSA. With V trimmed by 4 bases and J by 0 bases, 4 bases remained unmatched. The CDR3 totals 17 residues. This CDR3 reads CASSYTSGRDSTDTQYF. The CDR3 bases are TGTGCCAGCAGCTATACTAGCGGGAGGGATAGCACAGATACGCAGTATTTT.

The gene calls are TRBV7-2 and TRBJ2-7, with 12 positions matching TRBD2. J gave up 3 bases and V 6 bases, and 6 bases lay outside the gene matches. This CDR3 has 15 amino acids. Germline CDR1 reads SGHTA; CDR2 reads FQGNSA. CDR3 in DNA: TGTGCCAGCAGATATACTAGCGGGGGGAGCTACGAGCAGTACTTC. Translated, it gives CASRYTSGGSYEQYF.

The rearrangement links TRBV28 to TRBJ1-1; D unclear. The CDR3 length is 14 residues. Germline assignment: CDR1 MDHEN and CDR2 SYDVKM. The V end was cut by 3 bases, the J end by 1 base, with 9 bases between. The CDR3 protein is CASSLVRGNTEAFF. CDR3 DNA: TGTGCCAGCAGTTTGGTCAGAGGGAACACTGAAGCTTTCTTT.

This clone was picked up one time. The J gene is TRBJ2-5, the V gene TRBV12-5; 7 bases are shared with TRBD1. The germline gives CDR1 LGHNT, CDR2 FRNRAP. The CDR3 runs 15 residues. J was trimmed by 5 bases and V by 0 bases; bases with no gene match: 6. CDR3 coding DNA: TGTGCTAGTGGTTTGGTAAGAGGGGGCCGGGAGACCCAGTACTTC. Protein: CASGLVRGGRETQYF.

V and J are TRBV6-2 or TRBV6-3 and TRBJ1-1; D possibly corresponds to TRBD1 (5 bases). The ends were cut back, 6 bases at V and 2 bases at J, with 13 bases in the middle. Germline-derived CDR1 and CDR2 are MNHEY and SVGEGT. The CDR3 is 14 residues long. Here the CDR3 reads CASSPHWGNTEAFF. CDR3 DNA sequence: TGTGCCAGCAGCCCCCATTGGGGCAACACTGAAGCTTTCTTT.

In DNA, the CDR3 is TGTGCCAGCAGTTTGGGGGTATATCAGCCCCAGCATTTT. It is translated as CASSLGVYQPQHF. V gene TRBV12-3 or TRBV12-4 combines with J gene TRBJ1-5; TRBD1 is a possible D gene (5 bases). The CDR3 consists of 13 residues. Trimming pared 3 bases from V and 5 bases from J, leaving 8 bases between.

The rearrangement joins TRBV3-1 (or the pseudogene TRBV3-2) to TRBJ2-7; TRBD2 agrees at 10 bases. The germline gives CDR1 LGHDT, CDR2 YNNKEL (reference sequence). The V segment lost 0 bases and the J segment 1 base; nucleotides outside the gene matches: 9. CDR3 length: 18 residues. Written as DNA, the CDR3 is TGTGCCAGCAGCCAAGATAGTACCTCTAGCGGGAGTTCCTACGAGCAGTACTTC. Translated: CASSQDSTSSGSSYEQYF.

In nucleotides, the CDR3 is TGTGCTAGTGGTGAAACCGGGACGGTTAACACTGAAGCTTTCTTT. This translates into CASGETGTVNTEAFF. The V gene is TRBV12-5, the J gene TRBJ1-1; tentatively, D is TRBD1 (5 bases). This CDR3 spans 15 amino acids. V was trimmed by 5 bases and J by 2 bases, leaving 15 bases between them. Germline-derived CDR1 and CDR2 are LGHNT and FRNRAP.

CDR3 nucleotides: TGTGCCAGCAGCTTCGGGTTAGCGGGACGCACAGATACGCAGTATTTT. Translated, it gives CASSFGLAGRTDTQYF. The chain links TRBV11-1 to TRBJ2-3, with 8 bases fitting TRBD2. Germline values: CDR1 SGHAT, CDR2 FQDESV (reference sequence). The CDR3 length is 16 residues. V shed 3 bases and J 1 base; nucleotides not matched to a gene: 6. Using reference TRBV11-1 and TRBJ2-3 for the parts outside the CDR3, the full variable domain is EAEVAQSPRYKITEKSQAVAFWCDPISGHATLYWYRQILGQGPELLVQFQDESVVDDSQLPKDRFSAERLKGVDSTLKIQPAELGDSAMYLCASSFGLAGRTDTQYFGPGTRLTVL.

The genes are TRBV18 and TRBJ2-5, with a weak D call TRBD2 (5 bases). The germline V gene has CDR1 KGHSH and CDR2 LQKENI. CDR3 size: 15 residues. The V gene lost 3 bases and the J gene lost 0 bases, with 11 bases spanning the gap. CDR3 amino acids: CASSPSRGNQETQYF. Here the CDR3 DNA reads TGTGCCAGCTCACCTTCTCGGGGTAACCAAGAGACCCAGTACTTC.

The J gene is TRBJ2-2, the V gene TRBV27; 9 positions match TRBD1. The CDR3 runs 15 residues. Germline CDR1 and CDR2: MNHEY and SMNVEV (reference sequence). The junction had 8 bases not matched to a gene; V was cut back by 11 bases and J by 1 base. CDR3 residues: CAPPGGQGNTGELFF. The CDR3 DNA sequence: TGTGCCCCCCCCGGGGGACAGGGGAACACCGGGGAGCTGTTTTTT.

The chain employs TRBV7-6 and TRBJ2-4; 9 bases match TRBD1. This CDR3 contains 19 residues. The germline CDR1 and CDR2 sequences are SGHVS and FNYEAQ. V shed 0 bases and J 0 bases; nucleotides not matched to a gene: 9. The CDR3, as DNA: TGTGCCAGCAGCTTAGCTCCAGGACAGGGGTTGGAAGCCAAAAACATTCAGTACTTC. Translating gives CASSLAPGQGLEAKNIQYF.

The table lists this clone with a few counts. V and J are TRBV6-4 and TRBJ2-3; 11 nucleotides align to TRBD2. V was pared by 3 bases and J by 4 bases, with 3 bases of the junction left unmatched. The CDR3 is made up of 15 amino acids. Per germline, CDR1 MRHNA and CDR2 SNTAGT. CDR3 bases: TGTGCCAGCAGTGAACTAGCGGGAGTCGCAGATACGCAGTATTTT. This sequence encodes CASSELAGVADTQYF.

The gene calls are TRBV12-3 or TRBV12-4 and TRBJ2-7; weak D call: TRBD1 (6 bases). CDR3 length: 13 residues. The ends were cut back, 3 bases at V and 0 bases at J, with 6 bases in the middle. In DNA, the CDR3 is TGTGCCAGCAGTTTGGACAGCTCCTACGAGCAGTACTTC. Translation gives CASSLDSSYEQYF.

The CDR3 loop reads CASSKDEVEGYEQYF. Written as DNA, the CDR3 is TGTGCCAGCAGCAAAGATGAAGTTGAGGGCTACGAGCAGTACTTC. This chain connects TRBV21-1 to TRBJ2-7; the tabulated D call, TRBD2, remains unverified against the DNA. TRBV21-1 is annotated as a pseudogene. The CDR3 length is 15 residues.

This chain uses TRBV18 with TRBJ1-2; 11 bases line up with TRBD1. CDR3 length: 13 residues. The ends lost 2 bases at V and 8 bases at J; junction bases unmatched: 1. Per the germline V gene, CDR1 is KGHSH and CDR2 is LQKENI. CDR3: CASSPGTGGGYTF. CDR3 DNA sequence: TGTGCCAGCTCACCAGGGACAGGGGGAGGCTACACCTTC.

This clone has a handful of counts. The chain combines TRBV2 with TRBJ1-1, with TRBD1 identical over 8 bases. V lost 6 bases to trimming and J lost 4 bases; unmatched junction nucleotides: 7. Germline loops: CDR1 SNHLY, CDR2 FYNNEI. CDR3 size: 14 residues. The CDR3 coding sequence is TGTGCCAGCAGGGTTCAGGGGGCTGGCACTGAAGCTTTCTTT. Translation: CASRVQGAGTEAFF.

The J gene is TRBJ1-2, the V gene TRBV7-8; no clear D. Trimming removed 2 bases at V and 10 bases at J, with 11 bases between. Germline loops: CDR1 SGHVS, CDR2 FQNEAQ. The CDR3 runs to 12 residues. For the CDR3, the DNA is TGTGCCAGCAGCTTAATCGAGCCTAACTACACCTTC. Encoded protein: CASSLIEPNYTF.

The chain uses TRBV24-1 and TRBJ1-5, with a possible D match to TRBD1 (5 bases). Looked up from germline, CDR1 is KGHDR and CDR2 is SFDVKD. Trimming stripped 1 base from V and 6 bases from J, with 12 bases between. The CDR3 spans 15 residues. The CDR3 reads CATSDFANRIQPQHF. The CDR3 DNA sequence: TGTGCCACCAGTGATTTTGCGAACAGGATTCAGCCCCAGCATTTT.